The 30 T cell receptor beta chains below come from one sample, sequenced in a study of cytomegalovirus exposure and HLA in healthy donors. Data came from immunoSEQ multiplex PCR; TCRdb stores just in-frame clones and leaves some out. The sample yields under 300,000 clones, more than 75% seen once. Sequenced material: PBMCs. The origin of the receptors is a woman aged 30 to 39 in good health and CMV-seropositive.

The V gene is TRBV11-3, the J gene TRBJ2-5; possibly TRBD2 for D (6 bases). Germline V lookup: CDR1 SGHNT, CDR2 YENEEA. Trimming removed 3 bases at V and 3 bases at J, with 17 bases between. This CDR3 spans 16 amino acids. The CDR3 DNA sequence: TGTGCCAGCAGCTTTAACCTCCTAGCGAGAGAAGAGACCCAGTACTTC. The encoded protein is CASSFNLLAREETQYF.

The DNA of the CDR3 is TGTGCCAGCAGCTCCTTCCCTACCACTAGCGGAGAGCAGTTCTTC. Translated, it gives CASSSFPTTSGEQFF. The chain joins TRBV5-8 to TRBJ2-1; 8 bases match TRBD2. The CDR3 contains 15 residues. Germline V CDR1 and CDR2: SGHTS, YDEGEE. V trimming: 3 bases; J trimming: 10 bases; junction bases outside the gene matches: 12.

The chain couples TRBV5-1 to TRBJ2-2; 7 bases map to TRBD1. The V segment lost 6 bases and the J segment 5 bases; nucleotides outside the gene matches: 7. Germline CDR1 reads SGHRS; CDR2 reads YFSETQ. The CDR3 contains 14 residues. CDR3 sequence (DNA): TGCGCCAGCACAGACAGGGCGCAAACCGGGGAGCTGTTTTTT. Protein product: CASTDRAQTGELFF.

CDR3 residues: CASSEFFGTRDSPLHF. In DNA, the CDR3 is TGTGCCAGCAGTGAATTTTTTGGGACACGGGATTCACCCCTCCACTTT. The chain is built from TRBV25-1 and TRBJ1-6, with a weak D call TRBD1 (6 bases). Germline CDR1 MGHDK, CDR2 SYGVNS. The V end lost 1 base, the J end lost 8 bases, and 15 bases lay between the germline ends. The CDR3 covers 16 residues.

This rearrangement joins TRBV6-1 to TRBJ2-5, with 9 positions matching TRBD1. V trimming: 5 bases; J trimming: 5 bases; junction bases outside the gene matches: 3. CDR1 is MNHNS and CDR2 is SASEGT in the germline V gene. This CDR3 has 13 residues. The CDR3 loop is CASSTGGRETQYF. CDR3 nucleotides: TGTGCCAGCAGTACAGGGGGCCGGGAGACCCAGTACTTC.

The J gene is TRBJ1-2, the V gene TRBV28; no definite D call. Trimming removed 1 base at V and 7 bases at J, with 19 bases between. The CDR3 covers 16 residues. Germline CDR1 and CDR2: MDHEN and SYDVKM. CDR3 region: CASSLYALTIAGGYTF. CDR3 bases: TGTGCCAGCAGTTTATACGCGCTGACTATTGCGGGTGGCTACACCTTC.

This chain links TRBV5-6 with TRBJ1-1, with a possible D match to TRBD1 (6 bases). With 4 bases removed from V and 5 bases from J, the gap between germline ends came to 9 bases. There are 12 residues in the CDR3. Germline-derived CDR1 and CDR2 are SGHDT and YYEEEE. CDR3 region: CASSKQGTEAFF. Written as DNA, the CDR3 is TGTGCCAGCAGCAAGCAGGGGACTGAAGCTTTCTTT.

The rearrangement joins TRBV19 to TRBJ2-7, with 9 bases lining up with TRBD1. The CDR3 is 14 amino acids. Germline values: CDR1 LNHDA, CDR2 SQIVND (reference sequence). Germline trimming cut 5 bases from V and 3 bases from J; bases unmatched to any gene: 5. As DNA, the CDR3 is TGTGCCAGTAGTCTCCCGGGACAGGGCTACGAGCAGTACTTC. The encoded protein is CASSLPGQGYEQYF.

The chain has TRBV6-1 and TRBJ1-1; no firm D call. In germline, CDR1 is MNHNS, CDR2 SASEGT. The CDR3 loop spans 13 amino acids. V was cut by 1 base and J by 9 bases, with 12 bases left in between. The CDR3: CASSEVDPGKAFF. As DNA, the CDR3 is TGTGCCAGCAGTGAAGTTGATCCCGGGAAAGCTTTCTTT.

The V and J genes are TRBV29-1 and TRBJ1-3; possible D gene TRBD1, 5 bases. The CDR3 sequence is 13 residues long. Trimming cost V 7 bases and J 5 bases, with 15 bases left between them. CDR1 is SQVTM, CDR2 ANQGSEA, per germline. CDR3 protein: CSADPGGRNTIYF. CDR3 bases: TGCAGCGCCGACCCCGGGGGAAGAAACACCATATATTTT.

The chain links TRBV30 to TRBJ2-7; 15 nucleotides agree with TRBD2. The CDR3 has 19 residues. With 5 bases clipped from V and 0 bases from J, the junction kept 14 bases outside the gene matches. Germline CDR1 is GTSNPN and CDR2 is SVGIG (reference sequence). DNA for the CDR3: TGTGCCTGGGATCAGAGTTTGGGACTAGCGGGAGGACCCTCCTACGAGCAGTACTTC. This codes for CAWDQSLGLAGGPSYEQYF.

V usage is TRBV7-3 and J usage is TRBJ2-5; no reliable D call. V gave up 4 bases and J gave up 4 bases, with 10 bases separating them. The CDR3 is 13 residues long. Germline V gene data show CDR1 as SGHTA and CDR2 as FQGTGA. The CDR3 DNA sequence: TGTGCCAGCAGCTCACGTCCGGGAGAGACCCAGTACTTC. Its protein product is CASSSRPGETQYF.

V and J are TRBV29-1 and TRBJ2-3; TRBD2 matches 12 bases. Germline V gene lookup returns CDR1 SQVTM and CDR2 ANQGSEA. With V trimmed by 4 bases and J by 8 bases, 7 bases remained unmatched. The CDR3 length is 14 residues. The CDR3: CSVGGLAGYATQYF. As DNA, the CDR3 is TGCAGCGTTGGAGGACTAGCGGGGTATGCTACGCAGTATTTT.

There are a few counts of this clone. The gene calls are TRBV7-9 and TRBJ1-2, with TRBD1 as a possible D gene (6 bases). The CDR3 spans 14 residues. The V end was cut by 5 bases, the J end by 4 bases, with 14 bases between. CDR1 is SEHNR and CDR2 is FQNEAQ in the germline V gene (reference sequence). The CDR3 DNA is TGTGCCAGCAGCAGGGGGGAGGGCGGCTATGGCTACACCTTC. Protein: CASSRGEGGYGYTF. Together with reference TRBV7-9 and TRBJ1-2, the CDR3 gives the full variable domain: DTGVSQNPRHKITKRGQNVTFRCDPISEHNRLYWYRQTLGQGPEFLTYFQNEAQLEKSRLLSDRFSAERPKGSFSTLEIQRTEQGDSAMYLCASSRGEGGYGYTFGSGTRLTVV.

This rearrangement joins TRBV4-1 to TRBJ2-1; possibly TRBD2 for D (6 bases). The CDR3 loop spans 15 amino acids. Trimming removed 4 bases from V and 7 bases from J, with 17 bases in between. CDR1 is MGHRA, CDR2 YSYEKL, per germline. In DNA, the CDR3 is TGCGCCAGCAGCCTACCGGAGGGCCAGGGAAATGAGCAGTTCTTC. It encodes CASSLPEGQGNEQFF.

This chain joins TRBV19 and TRBJ1-4; 8 nucleotides match TRBD1. Unmatched junction bases numbered 4, after V lost 3 bases and J lost 4 bases. The length of the CDR3 is 15 residues. Per the germline V gene, CDR1 is LNHDA and CDR2 is SQIVND (reference sequence). In DNA, the CDR3 is TGTGCCAGTAGTATGTGGACAGGGCTTAATGAAAAACTGTTTTTT. Residues: CASSMWTGLNEKLFF.

The CDR3 protein is CASSAGPQGVYEQYF. Written as DNA, the CDR3 is TGTGCCAGCAGCGCCGGGCCTCAGGGGGTTTACGAGCAGTACTTC. The chain recombines TRBV7-3 with TRBJ2-7, with 7 bases identical to TRBD1. Trimming took 5 bases from V and 4 from J; bases not matched to a gene: 11. CDR1 and CDR2 (germline): SGHTA, FQGTGA. This CDR3 has 15 amino acids. Variable domain in full (rest from reference TRBV7-3 and TRBJ2-7): GAGVSQTPSNKVTEKGKYVELRCDPISGHTALYWYRQSLGQGPEFLIYFQGTGAADDSGLPNDRFFAVRPEGSVSTLKIQRTERGDSAVYLCASSAGPQGVYEQYFGPGTRLTVT.

This chain links TRBV5-4 with TRBJ1-1; D remains unclear. The CDR3 is 13 amino acids. Between the trimmed V and J ends, which lost 4 bases and 2 bases, there was a span of 9 bases. Germline CDR1 and CDR2: SGHNT and YYREEE (reference sequence). The CDR3 protein is CASSQGRNTEAFF. The CDR3 DNA follows: TGTGCCAGCAGCCAAGGGAGAAACACTGAAGCTTTCTTT.

The V gene is TRBV7-9, the J gene TRBJ2-1; weak D call: TRBD1 (6 bases). From germline, CDR1 is SEHNR and CDR2 FQNEAQ (reference sequence). Trimming cost V 6 bases and J 8 bases, with 20 bases left between them. CDR3 length equals 15 residues. DNA for the CDR3: TGTGCCAGCAGTTCCTCAGATACAGGGTTTCATGAGCAGTTCTTC. Translation gives CASSSSDTGFHEQFF.

The genes are TRBV5-6 and TRBJ1-1; TRBD1 matches 12 bases. V shed 3 bases and J 4 bases; nucleotides not matched to a gene: 7. The CDR3 is 16 residues long. Germline assignment: CDR1 SGHDT and CDR2 YYEEEE. CDR3 region: CASSSIGTGGFTEAFF. DNA for the CDR3: TGTGCCAGCAGCTCTATCGGGACAGGGGGCTTCACTGAAGCTTTCTTT. Combining the CDR3 with reference TRBV5-6 and TRBJ1-1 gives the whole variable domain DAGVTQSPTHLIKTRGQQVTLRCSPKSGHDTVSWYQQALGQGPQFIFQYYEEEERQRGNFPDRFSGHQFPNYSSELNVNALLLGDSALYLCASSSIGTGGFTEAFFGQGTRLTVV.

V gene TRBV10-3 combines with J gene TRBJ1-2, with 8 positions matching TRBD1. CDR3 size: 14 residues. Looked up from germline, CDR1 is ENHRY and CDR2 is SYGVKD. J gave up 5 bases and V 10 bases, and 12 bases lay outside the gene matches. The CDR3 bases are TGTGCCACACAGCCAGGACAGGGAGAGTATGGCTACACCTTC. Its protein is CATQPGQGEYGYTF.

The chain links TRBV5-4 to TRBJ1-4, with TRBD1 identical over 7 bases. CDR1 is SGHNT, CDR2 YYREEE, per germline (reference sequence). This CDR3 spans 15 amino acids. With V trimmed by 1 base and J by 6 bases, 6 bases remained unmatched. The DNA of the CDR3 is TGTGCCAGCAGCTTGCTATCCGGACAGGATGAAAAACTGTTTTTT. Its translation: CASSLLSGQDEKLFF.

This rearrangement joins TRBV10-3 to TRBJ2-5, with a weak D call TRBD2 (6 bases). The CDR3 is made up of 14 amino acids. Trimming removed 0 bases at V and 4 bases at J, with 9 bases between. Germline CDR1 ENHRY, CDR2 SYGVKD. CDR3 DNA sequence: TGTGCCATCAGTGAGTCACTAGCCAGAGAGACCCAGTACTTC. Amino acid sequence: CAISESLARETQYF.

V usage is TRBV5-1 and J usage is TRBJ2-7; 7 positions agree with TRBD2. This CDR3 has 15 residues. The germline V gene has CDR1 SGHRS and CDR2 YFSETQ. V dropped 0 bases and J dropped 1; count of bases not matched to a gene: 4. The CDR3 DNA reads as TGCGCCAGCAGCTTGGGGCTAGCGGAGTCCTACGAGCAGTACTTC. It translates to CASSLGLAESYEQYF.

This chain joins TRBV6-1 and TRBJ2-1; TRBD2 matches at 9 bases. Looked up from germline, CDR1 is MNHNS and CDR2 is SASEGT. The CDR3 consists of 15 residues. Losses at the gene ends were 9 bases for V and 4 bases for J; bases not matched to a gene: 10. This CDR3 reads CASGIAGAAYNEQFF. The CDR3 DNA reads as TGTGCCAGTGGTATAGCGGGAGCGGCTTACAATGAGCAGTTCTTC.

This clone was found a few times. The V call is TRBV7-9, the J call TRBJ2-7; D is possibly TRBD2 (6 bases). V lost 2 bases and J 1 base, leaving 9 bases between the germline ends. CDR1 SEHNR and CDR2 FQNEAQ come from the germline V gene (reference sequence). This CDR3 comprises 14 residues. The CDR3 DNA follows: TGTGCCAGCAGCTTAAGTCGGGGGTCCTACGAGCAGTACTTC. The encoded protein is CASSLSRGSYEQYF.

This clone was counted only a few times. The gene calls are TRBV5-4 and TRBJ2-3; 10 nucleotides line up with TRBD2. This CDR3 comprises 15 residues. The V segment lost 4 bases and the J segment 1 base; nucleotides outside the gene matches: 3. The germline CDR1 and CDR2 sequences are SGHNT and YYREEE (reference sequence). In nucleotides, the CDR3 is TGTGCCAGCAGCGGCGGGACTAGCGGCACAGATACGCAGTATTTT. Its translation is CASSGGTSGTDTQYF.

This CDR3 reads CASSRSLAENTGELFF. CDR3 DNA: TGTGCCAGCAGCAGATCACTAGCGGAGAACACCGGGGAGCTGTTTTTT. This chain links TRBV4-2 with TRBJ2-2; TRBD2 aligns across 8 bases. Germline assignment: CDR1 LGHNA and CDR2 YNFKEQ. The CDR3 totals 16 residues. The V segment lost 5 bases and the J segment 1 base; nucleotides outside the gene matches: 6.

The chain employs TRBV12-5 and TRBJ1-2; D is perhaps TRBD1 (6 bases). The CDR3 extends over 17 amino acids. V dropped 1 base and J dropped 4 bases, with 19 bases sitting between them. Germline lookup yields CDR1 LGHNT and CDR2 FRNRAP. The chain's CDR3 is CASGLARTADLAYGYTF. In DNA, the CDR3 is TGTGCTAGTGGTTTGGCCCGGACAGCAGATTTGGCCTATGGCTACACCTTC.

The V and J genes are TRBV7-3 and TRBJ2-3; TRBD2 matches 10 bases. Germline V gene lookup returns CDR1 SGHTA and CDR2 FQGTGA. This CDR3 comprises 12 residues. V trimming: 5 bases; J trimming: 11 bases; junction bases outside the gene matches: 4. CDR3 region: CASSPSGSMQYF. CDR3 nucleotides: TGTGCCAGCAGCCCTAGCGGGAGCATGCAGTATTTT.